This TCR beta chain was observed in a study of CD4+ T cells in melanoma. CDR3 size: 13 residues. Unmatched junction bases numbered 8, after V lost 6 bases and J lost 6 bases. The germline V gene has CDR1 MNHEY and CDR2 SVGAGI. Produced via immunoSEQ multiplex PCR; TCRdb's table is partial and in-frame only. The data show roughly 12,000 clones, about three fifths seen once. This clone appeared once. The TCR originated in a human donor with melanoma. The chain links TRBV6-5 to TRBJ2-7, with TRBD1 matching over 7 bases. Sequenced material: cells from a culture (not recorded whether cultured in vitro). CDR3 loop: CASSRQGLGEQYF. The CDR3 DNA reads as TGTGCCAGCAGCCGACAGGGATTAGGCGAGCAGTACTTC.